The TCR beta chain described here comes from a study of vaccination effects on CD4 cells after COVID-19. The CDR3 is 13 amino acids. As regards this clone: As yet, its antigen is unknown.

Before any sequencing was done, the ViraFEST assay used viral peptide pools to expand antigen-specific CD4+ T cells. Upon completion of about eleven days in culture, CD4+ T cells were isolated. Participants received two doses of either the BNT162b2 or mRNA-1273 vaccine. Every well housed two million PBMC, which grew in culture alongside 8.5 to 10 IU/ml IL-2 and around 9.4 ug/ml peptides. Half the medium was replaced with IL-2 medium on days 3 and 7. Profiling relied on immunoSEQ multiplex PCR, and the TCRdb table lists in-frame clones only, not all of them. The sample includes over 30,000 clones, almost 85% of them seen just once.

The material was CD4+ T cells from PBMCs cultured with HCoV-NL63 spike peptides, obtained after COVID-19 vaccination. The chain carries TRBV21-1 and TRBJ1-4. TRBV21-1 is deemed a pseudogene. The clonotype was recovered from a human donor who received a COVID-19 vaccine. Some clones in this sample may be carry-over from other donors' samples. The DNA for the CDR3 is TGTGCCAGTCCTCTTCGGGTCCGGGAAAAACTGTTTTTT. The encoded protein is CASPLRVREKLFF.